This TCR beta chain is from a study of blood T cells in healthy people across ages. Germline CDR1 reads SGHVS; CDR2 reads FQNEAQ. The CDR3 is 13 amino acids. The V and J ends lost 8 bases and 2 bases respectively, with 9 bases between them. The use of a sample-barcoded 5' primer and a J-beta primer mix characterized a second PCR of roughly 6 to 12 cycles. From the 5' RACE reads, TCRdb called clonotypes with MiXCR, one entry per CDR3 protein. The table includes about 970,000 distinct CDR3 sequences, about 53% detected once. There were at least 5 micrograms of total RNA extracted from every sample. Source material: blood. The chain has TRBV7-8 and TRBJ1-4; a possible D gene is TRBD1 (5 bases). The sequence was collected from a woman in her sixties or seventies in good health. CDR3 bases: TGTGCCAGCGTCCGGGGCACTAATGAAAAACTGTTTTTT. As protein: CASVRGTNEKLFF.